This T cell receptor beta chain derives from a study of regulatory T cells in long-lasting Graves disease (TCRdb year 2021). Broadly, across the study: Persistent Graves' disease was defined as persistently positive TSH receptor autoantibodies together with antithyroid drug treatment for over 5 years. Persistent Graves' disease patients were compared with newly diagnosed Graves' disease patients by peripheral blood TCR sequencing and RNA sequencing. The study was registered as a clinical trial and conducted in China. A total of roughly 35 samples underwent TCR sequencing: around 13 from persistent and around 20 from newly diagnosed Graves' disease patients. In the clinical cohort, patients with persistent Graves' disease had used antithyroid drugs for an average of about 10 years. Here is what the overall study found, with its caveats: As a limitation, the authors acknowledged that the small sample size may reduce accuracy. More public clonotypes were shared among persistent patients (2,741) than among newly diagnosed patients (approximately 1,000). Sequencing and analysis were restricted to the TCR beta chain. TRBV28, TRBJ1-2 and TRBJ2-5 were preferentially used in persistent disease, while TRBV20-1 and TRBJ2-1 were favored in newly diagnosed disease. Peripheral blood alone was examined, since thyroid tissue, which constituted the primary lesion, could not be accessed. Persistent Graves' disease patients showed lower TCR Shannon entropy and fewer highly expanded clones than newly diagnosed patients, suggesting clonal expansion.

The label giving this sample's time point can be read as: persistent/refractory GD, antithyroid drugs over 5 years with positive TRAb. For both TCR sequencing and RNA sequencing, RNA was extracted from PBMCs using TRIzol. The diagnosis of Graves' disease was made according to American Thyroid Association guidelines. Recruitment of patients was carried out at an endocrinology department in Xi'an, China. Each patient gave approximately 9.7 milliliters of peripheral blood, collected in an EDTA anticoagulant tube. Ficoll Paque Plus density gradient separation was used to isolate PBMCs, and no further T cell sorting was done. An Agilent 2100 Bioanalyzer and agarose gel were used to check RNA quality, and a NanoDrop 2000 was used to measure RNA concentration. This clonotype appeared many times. Its antigen has not been determined. Per-base qualities were not stored, and no clone one base away is much larger.

A distance of 14 bases separates the germline ends of V and J, which lose 4 bases and 5 bases respectively. The CDR3 covers 13 residues, taking in both the cysteine and the phenylalanine. Only the CDR3 region is kept as DNA, spanning 39 bases read in frame from base 1. As encoded in the germline V gene (reference sequence), CDR1 is GTSNPN while CDR2 is SVGIG. The library relied on multiplex PCR. Instrument used: Illumina HiSeq 4000. iRepertoire HTBI primers and Arm-PCR amplification of CDR3 regions were used to construct TCR beta libraries. PCR products were gel purified before sequencing. The original pipeline was this. Gene usage analysis of CDR3 amino acid clonotypes used the 50 to 70 TRBV and 14 to 15 TRBJ segments found across samples. COPE and FqMerger were used to merge the filtered high-quality paired reads into contigs. BLAST was used to align contigs to IMGT TRBV, TRBD and TRBJ reference genes, and CDR3 was defined according to IMGT. Any clonotype with a frequency above 0.1% was counted as a highly expanded clone. Shannon entropy was used to measure repertoire diversity, and the Gini coefficient was used to measure V-J evenness. A clonotype found in more than one individual was treated as public. The raw public reads went through TCRdb reprocessing: fastp at Q25, MiXCR clone calling, in-frame beta chains kept. Each entry is one CDR3 protein sequence, shown with its most common DNA and genes. It is TCRdb's table, rather than the study itself, that gives the V and J calls and clone size. This sample comprises roughly 500,000 distinct CDR3 sequences, roughly 21% of them detected only once. Roughly 6.9% of the sample comes from the top ten.

This clonotype was obtained from a female donor with Graves disease. The chain employs TRBV30 and TRBJ1-2; TRBD1 is possibly the D segment (5 matching bases). Sequencing was performed on peripheral blood mononuclear cells (PBMCs), taken when the disease was refractory, from a patient treated with antithyroid drugs. The CDR3: CAWTAGADYGYTF. The base sequence is TGTGCCTGGACCGCCGGGGCTGATTATGGCTACACCTTC.